Listed below are T cell receptor beta chains from one sample, sequenced in a study of sequential checkpoint blockade in melanoma. Profiling relied on immunoSEQ multiplex PCR, and the TCRdb table lists in-frame clones only, not all of them. The sample includes 2,000 to 2,500 clones, under 20% seen only once; the top ten take 15% to 20%. The starting material was tumor tissue (inferred from file names), obtained from a patient given nivolumab and ipilimumab in sequence. The origin of the receptors is a human donor with melanoma. Both conserved end residues are part of each CDR3. A D gene is named only where the DNA matches it firmly. Size tells how often a clone was seen (once, few, many) or the class of an expanded clone, and some rows leave it out.

CDR3aa: CASSPTRGGYNEQFF
CDR3nt: TGTGCCAGCAGCCCGACTAGGGGGGGCTACAATGAGCAGTTCTTC
d_gene: .
v_gene: TRBV11-3
j_gene: TRBJ2-1
abundance: few

CDR3aa: CASRAGTNQFYTNEQFF
CDR3nt: TGTGCCAGCAGGGCCGGGACCAACCAGTTTTATACCAATGAGCAGTTCTTC
d_gene: .
v_gene: TRBV6-8
j_gene: TRBJ2-1
abundance: medium-sized

CDR3aa: CASSDRLAGRPLADTQYF
CDR3nt: TGTGCCAGCAGTGACCGACTAGCGGGGCGGCCTTTGGCAGATACGCAGTATTTT
d_gene: TRBD2
v_gene: TRBV6-8
j_gene: TRBJ2-3
abundance: few

CDR3aa: CASSSRGRSRNEKLFF
CDR3nt: TGTGCCAGTAGCTCCCGGGGACGATCGAGAAATGAAAAACTGTTTTTT
d_gene: .
v_gene: TRBV19
j_gene: TRBJ1-4
abundance: .

CDR3aa: CASSLGGTGQNYGYTF
CDR3nt: TGTGCCAGCAGTTTAGGCGGGACAGGACAAAACTATGGCTACACCTTC
d_gene: TRBD1
v_gene: TRBV28
j_gene: TRBJ1-2
abundance: few

CDR3aa: CASSHRQGAYEQYF
CDR3nt: TGTGCCAGCAGCCACCGACAGGGAGCCTACGAGCAGTACTTC
d_gene: TRBD1
v_gene: TRBV14
j_gene: TRBJ2-7
abundance: .

CDR3aa: CASSYSEGIGSPLHF
CDR3nt: TGTGCCAGCAGTTACTCTGAGGGGATTGGGTCACCCCTCCACTTT
d_gene: .
v_gene: TRBV6-8
j_gene: TRBJ1-6
abundance: .

CDR3aa: CASSREPVQETQYF
CDR3nt: TGTGCCAGCAGTCGGGAGCCTGTTCAAGAGACCCAGTACTTC
d_gene: .
v_gene: TRBV6-8
j_gene: TRBJ2-5
abundance: .

CDR3aa: CASRDGQGSFWEGNQPQHF
CDR3nt: TGTGCCAGCAGGGATGGACAGGGGAGCTTTTGGGAGGGCAATCAGCCCCAGCATTTT
d_gene: TRBD1
v_gene: TRBV6-8
j_gene: TRBJ1-5
abundance: .

CDR3aa: CASSHLPGESNYGYTF
CDR3nt: TGTGCCAGCAGCCACCTACCCGGGGAATCTAACTATGGCTACACCTTC
d_gene: .
v_gene: TRBV6-8
j_gene: TRBJ1-2
abundance: large

CDR3aa: CASSYLQGISNQPQHF
CDR3nt: TGTGCCAGCAGTTACTTACAGGGTATCAGCAATCAGCCCCAGCATTTT
d_gene: .
v_gene: TRBV28
j_gene: TRBJ1-5
abundance: large

CDR3aa: CASSQDPGGYGYTF
CDR3nt: TGTGCCAGCAGCCAAGACCCTGGAGGCTATGGCTACACCTTC
d_gene: .
v_gene: TRBV14
j_gene: TRBJ1-2
abundance: .

CDR3aa: CASSPPSGRASDTQYF
CDR3nt: TGTGCCAGCAGTCCCCCTAGCGGGAGGGCCTCAGATACGCAGTATTTT
d_gene: TRBD2
v_gene: TRBV28
j_gene: TRBJ2-3
abundance: many

CDR3aa: CASNTNTGTGNNEQFF
CDR3nt: TGTGCCAGCAACACCAATACCGGAACAGGGAACAATGAGCAGTTCTTC
d_gene: .
v_gene: TRBV11-3
j_gene: TRBJ2-1
abundance: large

CDR3aa: CASSLAFRDGRNQPQHF
CDR3nt: TGTGCCAGCAGTTTGGCATTCCGGGACGGCCGCAATCAGCCCCAGCATTTT
d_gene: .
v_gene: TRBV6-8
j_gene: TRBJ1-5
abundance: .

CDR3aa: CASSTGTLNTEAFF
CDR3nt: TGTGCCAGTAGCACCGGGACACTGAACACTGAAGCTTTCTTT
d_gene: .
v_gene: TRBV19
j_gene: TRBJ1-1
abundance: .

CDR3aa: CASSQALAGITDTQYF
CDR3nt: TGTGCCAGCAGTCAGGCCCTAGCGGGAATCACAGATACGCAGTATTTT
d_gene: TRBD2
v_gene: TRBV11-3
j_gene: TRBJ2-3
abundance: many

CDR3aa: CASGIPGGQVAQDGYTF
CDR3nt: TGTGCCAGCGGAATCCCAGGGGGACAGGTCGCGCAGGATGGCTACACCTTC
d_gene: TRBD1
v_gene: TRBV28
j_gene: TRBJ1-2
abundance: few

CDR3aa: CASGLPPGRSTGEQYF
CDR3nt: TGTGCTAGTGGTTTGCCCCCGGGCAGGTCCACGGGGGAGCAGTACTTC
d_gene: .
v_gene: TRBV12-5
j_gene: TRBJ2-7
abundance: .

CDR3aa: CASSSTVLNTEAFF
CDR3nt: TGTGCCAGCAGTTCGACAGTCCTGAACACTGAAGCTTTCTTT
d_gene: .
v_gene: TRBV6-8
j_gene: TRBJ1-1
abundance: few

CDR3aa: CAISESKGQGTETQYF
CDR3nt: TGTGCCATCAGTGAGTCGAAGGGACAGGGGACAGAGACCCAGTACTTC
d_gene: TRBD1
v_gene: TRBV10-3
j_gene: TRBJ2-5
abundance: few

CDR3aa: CASSPRQGQYEQYF
CDR3nt: TGTGCCAGCAGCCCGCGACAGGGACAATACGAGCAGTACTTC
d_gene: TRBD1
v_gene: TRBV11-3
j_gene: TRBJ2-7
abundance: many

CDR3aa: CATSRGSGRAYDEQFF
CDR3nt: TGTGCCACCAGCAGAGGAAGCGGGAGGGCCTACGATGAGCAGTTCTTC
d_gene: TRBD2
v_gene: TRBV15
j_gene: TRBJ2-1
abundance: few

CDR3aa: CASSPENWGYEQYF
CDR3nt: TGTGCCAGCAGTCCCGAGAATTGGGGCTACGAGCAGTACTTC
d_gene: .
v_gene: TRBV6-8
j_gene: TRBJ2-7
abundance: .

CDR3aa: CASSVTQGGEAFF
CDR3nt: TGTGCCAGCAGCGTGACACAGGGGGGAGAAGCTTTCTTT
d_gene: TRBD1
v_gene: TRBV9
j_gene: TRBJ1-1
abundance: .

CDR3aa: CASSVPQGDFPEAFF
CDR3nt: TGCGCCAGCAGCGTACCACAGGGGGATTTTCCTGAAGCTTTCTTT
d_gene: TRBD1
v_gene: TRBV5-1
j_gene: TRBJ1-1
abundance: .

CDR3aa: CASSQRVSGANVLTF
CDR3nt: TGTGCCAGCAGCCAACGAGTCTCTGGGGCCAACGTCCTGACTTTC
d_gene: .
v_gene: TRBV14
j_gene: TRBJ2-6
abundance: .

CDR3aa: CASSPGQVNTEAFF
CDR3nt: TGCGCCAGCAGCCCGGGACAGGTGAACACTGAAGCTTTCTTT
d_gene: TRBD1
v_gene: TRBV5-1
j_gene: TRBJ1-1
abundance: .

CDR3aa: CASSVGGTDTQYF
CDR3nt: TGTGCCAGCAGCGTAGGGGGCACAGATACGCAGTATTTT
d_gene: .
v_gene: TRBV9
j_gene: TRBJ2-3
abundance: .

CDR3aa: CASSQVRGVRDTQYF
CDR3nt: TGTGCCAGCAGCCAAGTAAGGGGCGTTCGGGATACGCAGTATTTT
d_gene: .
v_gene: TRBV14
j_gene: TRBJ2-3
abundance: few

CDR3aa: CASSLVGQTYEQYF
CDR3nt: TGTGCCAGCAGCTTAGTGGGGCAGACCTACGAGCAGTACTTC
d_gene: .
v_gene: TRBV11-3
j_gene: TRBJ2-7
abundance: many

CDR3aa: CASSLIQGTGNTIYF
CDR3nt: TGTGCCAGCAGCTTGATCCAGGGGACTGGAAACACCATATATTTT
d_gene: .
v_gene: TRBV11-3
j_gene: TRBJ1-3
abundance: many

CDR3aa: CASTPWWGEDEQYF
CDR3nt: TGTGCCAGCACCCCGTGGTGGGGAGAGGACGAGCAGTACTTC
d_gene: .
v_gene: TRBV11-3
j_gene: TRBJ2-7
abundance: many

CDR3aa: CASSLNRGLAEAFF
CDR3nt: TGTGCCAGCAGCCTTAACAGGGGGCTCGCTGAAGCTTTCTTT
d_gene: TRBD1
v_gene: TRBV11-3
j_gene: TRBJ1-1
abundance: .

CDR3aa: CASSEGRERAPLHF
CDR3nt: TGTGCCAGCAGTGAAGGTCGGGAGAGAGCACCCCTCCACTTT
d_gene: .
v_gene: TRBV9
j_gene: TRBJ1-6
abundance: few

CDR3aa: CAISGVRGGFSYNEQFF
CDR3nt: TGTGCCATCTCCGGGGTCCGCGGGGGGTTCTCCTACAATGAGCAGTTCTTC
d_gene: TRBD2
v_gene: TRBV6-8
j_gene: TRBJ2-1
abundance: few

CDR3aa: CASSVDAGLYNEQFF
CDR3nt: TGTGCCAGCAGCGTAGACGCGGGACTTTACAATGAGCAGTTCTTC
d_gene: .
v_gene: TRBV9
j_gene: TRBJ2-1
abundance: medium-sized

CDR3aa: CASSFSGHGSNEQFF
CDR3nt: TGCGCCAGCAGCTTTTCGGGACACGGAAGCAATGAGCAGTTCTTC
d_gene: .
v_gene: TRBV5-1
j_gene: TRBJ2-1
abundance: .

CDR3aa: CASSYSSLAGKFF
CDR3nt: TGTGCCAGCAGTTACTCGAGCCTAGCGGGAAAGTTCTTC
d_gene: TRBD2
v_gene: TRBV6-8
j_gene: TRBJ2-1
abundance: .

CDR3aa: CASSLKTRDRAKVGDGYTF
CDR3nt: TGTGCCAGCTCACTCAAGACCCGGGACAGGGCCAAGGTGGGCGATGGCTACACCTTC
d_gene: TRBD1
v_gene: TRBV18
j_gene: TRBJ1-2
abundance: .

CDR3aa: CASSGGTLNYGYTF
CDR3nt: TGTGCCAGCAGTGGGGGGACCCTTAACTATGGCTACACCTTC
d_gene: .
v_gene: TRBV6-8
j_gene: TRBJ1-2
abundance: .

CDR3aa: CASSLEGTGEDYGYTF
CDR3nt: TGTGCCAGCAGCTTAGAAGGGACAGGGGAAGACTATGGCTACACCTTC
d_gene: TRBD1
v_gene: TRBV11-3
j_gene: TRBJ1-2
abundance: many